The clone carrying this T cell receptor (beta chain) was found a few times. TCRdb re-called the 5' RACE reads through MiXCR, storing one row per CDR3 protein. The sample carries some 300,000 distinct CDR3 sequences, around 8.1% recorded once. This entry comes from a study of T cells after yellow fever vaccination. This CDR3 is 12 amino acids long. Trimming took off 0 bases at V and 6 bases at J, with 6 bases between the two ends. Germline V gives CDR1 LGHDT, CDR2 YNNKEL (reference sequence). This chain joins TRBV3-1 and TRBJ2-7, with D unresolved. The receptor was isolated from a man aged 18 to 29 who received the YFV17D yellow fever vaccine. This material consisted of PBMCs, taken about 41 days after the first yellow fever vaccination. The CDR3 nucleotides are TGTGCCAGCAGCCAAGAAAATGGCGAGCAGTACGTC. Amino acid sequence: CASSQENGEQYV.